The next 2 T cell receptor beta chains were all read from a single sample in a study of OX40 agonist ivuxolimab in advanced cancers. Repertoires were generated with immunoSEQ multiplex PCR, while TCRdb's copy carries only in-frame clones and drops some. The sample includes some 30,000 clones, around 82% of them seen just once. The source was CD4+ or CD8+ T cells sorted from blood, collected in a trial of the OX40 agonist ivuxolimab. Every receptor here comes from an adult with an advanced solid tumor such as melanoma, head and neck, liver or kidney cancer.

The rearrangement joins TRBV5-4 to TRBJ2-5; no clear D gene. Trimming left V 5 bases short and J 3 bases short, with 14 bases between. Germline V gene data show CDR1 as SGHNT and CDR2 as YYREEE (reference sequence). CDR3 length: 14 amino acids. In DNA form, the CDR3 reads TGTGCCAGCAGTATGACCAAGTTCGAAGAGACCCAGTACTTC. Its protein product is CASSMTKFEETQYF.

This chain links TRBV10-2 with TRBJ2-5; the match to TRBD2 covers 14 bases. CDR3 length equals 14 residues. The V gene's germline CDR1 is WSHSY and CDR2 SAAADI. Trimming at V came to 9 bases and at J to 5 bases, leaving 5 bases not matched to a gene. CDR3 coding DNA: TGCGCCAGTCAGACTAGCGGGAGGGCCGAGACCCAGTACTTC. Translating gives CASQTSGRAETQYF.